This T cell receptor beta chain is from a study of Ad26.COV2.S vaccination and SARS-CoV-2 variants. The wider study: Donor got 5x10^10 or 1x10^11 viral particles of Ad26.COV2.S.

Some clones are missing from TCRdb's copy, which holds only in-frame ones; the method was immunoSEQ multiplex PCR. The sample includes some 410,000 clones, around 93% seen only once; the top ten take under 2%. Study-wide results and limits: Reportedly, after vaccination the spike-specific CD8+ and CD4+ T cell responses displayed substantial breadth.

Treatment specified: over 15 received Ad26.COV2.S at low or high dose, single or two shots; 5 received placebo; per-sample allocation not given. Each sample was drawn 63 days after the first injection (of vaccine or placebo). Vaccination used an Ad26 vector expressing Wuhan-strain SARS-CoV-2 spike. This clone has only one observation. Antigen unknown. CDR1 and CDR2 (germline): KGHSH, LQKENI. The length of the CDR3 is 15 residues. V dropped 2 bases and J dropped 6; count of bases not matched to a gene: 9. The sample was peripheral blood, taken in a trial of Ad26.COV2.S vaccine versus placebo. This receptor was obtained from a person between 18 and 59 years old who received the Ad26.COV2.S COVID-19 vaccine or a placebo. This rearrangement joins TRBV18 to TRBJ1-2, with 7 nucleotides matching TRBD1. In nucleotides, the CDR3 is TGTGCCAGCTCACCAGACTCGACAGGGCCTAATGGCTACACCTTC. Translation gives CASSPDSTGPNGYTF.